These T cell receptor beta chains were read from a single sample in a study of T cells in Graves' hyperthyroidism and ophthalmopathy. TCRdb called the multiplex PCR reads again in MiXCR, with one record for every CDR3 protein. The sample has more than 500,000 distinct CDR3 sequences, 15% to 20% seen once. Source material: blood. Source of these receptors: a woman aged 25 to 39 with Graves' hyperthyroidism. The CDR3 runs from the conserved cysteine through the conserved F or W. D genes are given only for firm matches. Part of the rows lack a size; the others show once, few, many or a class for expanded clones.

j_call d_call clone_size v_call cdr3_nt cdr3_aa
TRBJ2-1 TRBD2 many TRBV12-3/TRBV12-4 TGTGCCAGCAGGCGAAGCGGGAGCTCCTACAATGAGCAGTTCTTC CASRRSGSSYNEQFF
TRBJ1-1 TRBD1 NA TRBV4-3 TGCGCCAGCAGCCAAGATGGGGGGACAGGGGAGGACACTGAAGCTTTCTTT CASSQDGGTGEDTEAFF
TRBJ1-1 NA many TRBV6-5 TGTGCCAGCAGTTACTCCTTCCCGGGGAACACTGAAGCTTTCTTT CASSYSFPGNTEAFF
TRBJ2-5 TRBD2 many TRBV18 TGTGCCAGCTCACCAACTAGCGGGAACCAAGAGACCCAGTACTTC CASSPTSGNQETQYF
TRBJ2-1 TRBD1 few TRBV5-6 TGTGCCAGCAGCTTGTCTATGTGGACAGGGTTCCACAATGAGCAGTTCTTC CASSLSMWTGFHNEQFF
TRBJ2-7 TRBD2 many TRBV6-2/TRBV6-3 TGTGCCAGCAGCCCTCTCTCAGCGGGAGCGTACTCCTACGAGCAGTACTTC CASSPLSAGAYSYEQYF
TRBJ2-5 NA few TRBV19 TGTGCCAGCCATAGCGGAGCGTACCAAGAGACCCAGTACTTC CASHSGAYQETQYF
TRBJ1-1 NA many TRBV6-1 TGTGCCAGCGGCCGGGGGCGAAGCACTGAAGCTTTCTTT CASGRGRSTEAFF
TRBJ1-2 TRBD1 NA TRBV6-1 TGTGCCAGCAAGCAGGGGGCGGACTATGGCTACACCTTC CASKQGADYGYTF
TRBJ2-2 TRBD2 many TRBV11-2 TGTGCCAGCAGCTTAAATGGTTTAGCGGGCACCGGGGAGCTGTTTTTT CASSLNGLAGTGELFF
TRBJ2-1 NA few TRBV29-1 TGCAGCGTTGAAAGGTCCGGGAGACGGTCCTACAATGAGCAGTTCTTC CSVERSGRRSYNEQFF
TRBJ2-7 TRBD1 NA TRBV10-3 TGTGCCACCTGGACAGGGACGGGGACCTACGAGCAGTACTTC CATWTGTGTYEQYF
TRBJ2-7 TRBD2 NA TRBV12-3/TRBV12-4 TGTGCCAGCAGTTCTGGTGGGGCTAGCGGCACCTACGAGCAGTACTTC CASSSGGASGTYEQYF
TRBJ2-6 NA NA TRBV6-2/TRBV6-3 TGTGCCAGCGCTACCTCGGGAGCGATAACCTCTGGGGCCAACGTCCTGACTTTC CASATSGAITSGANVLTF
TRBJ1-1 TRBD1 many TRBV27 TGTGCCAGCAGTTTATCGGGACAGCCGAGACCTGAAGCTTTCTTT CASSLSGQPRPEAFF
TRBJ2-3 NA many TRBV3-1 TGTGCCAGCACGGGTGACACAGATACGCAGTATTTT CASTGDTDTQYF
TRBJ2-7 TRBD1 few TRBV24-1 TGTGCCACCAGTGAGGGCCCCGGGACAGGGCTCTACGAGCAGTACTTC CATSEGPGTGLYEQYF
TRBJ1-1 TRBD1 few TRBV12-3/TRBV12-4 TGTGCCAGCAGTACACGGGACAGGGGGCTCACTGAAGCTTTCTTT CASSTRDRGLTEAFF
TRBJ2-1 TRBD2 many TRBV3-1 TGTGCCAGCAGCCCCGGGGGGAGCGGGAGGGCCTATCATGAGCAGTTCTTC CASSPGGSGRAYHEQFF
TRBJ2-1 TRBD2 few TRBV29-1 TGCAGCGTAGGGCAATACGCGGGGGTGTACAATGAGCAGTTCTTC CSVGQYAGVYNEQFF
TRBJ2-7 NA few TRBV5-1 TGCGCCAGCAGCTTTTCGGGCGAGCAGTGCTTC CASSFSGEQCF
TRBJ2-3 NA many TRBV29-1 TGCAGCGTTTCGGTAGGGGTCCCAGATACGCAGTATTTT CSVSVGVPDTQYF
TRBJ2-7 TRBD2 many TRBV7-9 TGTGCCAGCAGCTTAGTAGGGGCGGGGGGACCCTCCTACGAGCAGTACTTC CASSLVGAGGPSYEQYF
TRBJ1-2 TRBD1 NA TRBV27 TGTGCCAGCAGCCCAGGGGGCGCAAACTATGGCTACACCTTC CASSPGGANYGYTF
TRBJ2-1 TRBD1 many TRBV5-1 TGCGCCAGCAGTCGGGACAGCCGAGCGTATGAGCAGTTCTTC CASSRDSRAYEQFF
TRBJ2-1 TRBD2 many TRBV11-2 TGTGCCAGCAGCTTCCTCACTAGCGGGAACTTCAATGAGCAGTTCTTC CASSFLTSGNFNEQFF
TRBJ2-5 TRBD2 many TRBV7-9 TGTGCCAGCAGCTCTAGCGGGAGTGAGGGGACCCAGTACTTC CASSSSGSEGTQYF
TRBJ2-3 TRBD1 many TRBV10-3 TGTGCCATCAGTGAAGGGACAGGGGTTGGAGATACGCAGTATTTT CAISEGTGVGDTQYF
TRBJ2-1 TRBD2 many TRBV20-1 TGCAGTGCTAGAGGGATGGGACTAGCGGGAGGAAATGAGCAGTTCTTC CSARGMGLAGGNEQFF
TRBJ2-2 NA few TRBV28 TGTGCCAGCAGCCCCGGCGGGACCCGGGAGCTGTTTTTT CASSPGGTRELFF
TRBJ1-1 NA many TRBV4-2 TGTGCCAGCAGCCAAGCTTCAGGAGTCACTGAAGCTTTCTTT CASSQASGVTEAFF
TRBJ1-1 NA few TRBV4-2 TGTGCCAGCAGCCCCACCCCGGGGTTTACAACTTTCTTT CASSPTPGFTTFF
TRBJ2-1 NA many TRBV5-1 TGCGCCAGCAGCTTGGACTGGGGGCTCCACAATGAGCAGTTCTTC CASSLDWGLHNEQFF
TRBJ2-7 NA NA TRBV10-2 TGCGCCAGTTCAGGGGCTACCTCCTACGAGCAGTACTTC CASSGATSYEQYF
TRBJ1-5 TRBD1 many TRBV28 TGTGCCAGCAGTCAGGGGGGTGCTCAGCCCCAGCATTTT CASSQGGAQPQHF
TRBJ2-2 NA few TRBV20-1 TGCAGTGCTAGTAGGGAAAACACCGGGGAGCTGTTTTTT CSASRENTGELFF
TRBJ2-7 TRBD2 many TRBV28 TGTGCCAGCAGTTTCCCCCTTTCCTCCTCGGGACTAAGGCCCTACGAGCAGTACTTC CASSFPLSSSGLRPYEQYF
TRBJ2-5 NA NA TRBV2 TGTGCCAGAGAGGATTACAGGGATAGGGAGACCCAGTACTTC CAREDYRDRETQYF
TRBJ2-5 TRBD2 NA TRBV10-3 TGTGCCATCAGTGAGTTCGTAGCGGGGGAAGAGACCCAGTACTTC CAISEFVAGEETQYF
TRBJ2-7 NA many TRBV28 TGTGCCAGCAGTTTTGGGGGGCCCCGCTCCTACGAGCAGTACTTC CASSFGGPRSYEQYF
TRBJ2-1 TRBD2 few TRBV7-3 TGTGCCAGCAGCTTAATGAGCGGGGATAACAATGAGCAGTTCTTC CASSLMSGDNNEQFF
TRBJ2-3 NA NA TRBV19 TGTGCCAGTAGTATCCGGGCAAGGGGGGATACGCAGTATTTT CASSIRARGDTQYF
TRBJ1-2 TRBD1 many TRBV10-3 TGTGCCATCAGTGTTCAGGGGGCGCACGGCTACACCTTC CAISVQGAHGYTF
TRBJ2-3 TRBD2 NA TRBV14 TGTGCCAGCAGCCAAAAACTAGCGGGGAACACAGATACGCAGTATTTT CASSQKLAGNTDTQYF
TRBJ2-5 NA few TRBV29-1 TGCAGCGTTGAAGATCCGATTCTGAGGGTTTGGTACTTC CSVEDPILRVWYF
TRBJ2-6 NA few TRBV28 TGTGCCAGCAGTTTATCCGGTCGTGGGGCCAACGTCCTGACTTTC CASSLSGRGANVLTF
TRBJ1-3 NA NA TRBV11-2 TGTGCCAGCAGTACGGGGAGCTCTGGAAACACCATATATTTT CASSTGSSGNTIYF
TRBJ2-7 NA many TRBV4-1 TGCGCCAGCAGCCAAGGGAGGCGGGGCGAGCAGTACTTC CASSQGRRGEQYF
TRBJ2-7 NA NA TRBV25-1 TGTGCCAGCAGTGACCCGGAGGGTAGGGGGGGCGAGCAGTACTTC CASSDPEGRGGEQYF
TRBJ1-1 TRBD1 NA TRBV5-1 TGCGCCAGCAGCTTGACAGGGGTCGTCACTGAAGCTTTCTTT CASSLTGVVTEAFF
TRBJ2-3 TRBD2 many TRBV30 TGTGCCTGGAGTGACGGGACTAGCTTAGCTTCAGATACGCAGTATTTT CAWSDGTSLASDTQYF
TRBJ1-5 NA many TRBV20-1 TGCAGTGCTAGTGGGGGGGCTGGTCAGCCCCAGCATTTT CSASGGAGQPQHF
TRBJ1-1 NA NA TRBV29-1 TGCAGCGTTCTCTTGACAGAGGGATCTGAAGCTTTCTTT CSVLLTEGSEAFF
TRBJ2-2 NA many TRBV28 TGTGCCAGCGAGGGGGCGAACACCGGGGAGCTGTTTTTT CASEGANTGELFF
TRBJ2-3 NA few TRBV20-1 TGCAGTGCTCGTGGGGTTTCAGTAGATACGCAGTATTTT CSARGVSVDTQYF